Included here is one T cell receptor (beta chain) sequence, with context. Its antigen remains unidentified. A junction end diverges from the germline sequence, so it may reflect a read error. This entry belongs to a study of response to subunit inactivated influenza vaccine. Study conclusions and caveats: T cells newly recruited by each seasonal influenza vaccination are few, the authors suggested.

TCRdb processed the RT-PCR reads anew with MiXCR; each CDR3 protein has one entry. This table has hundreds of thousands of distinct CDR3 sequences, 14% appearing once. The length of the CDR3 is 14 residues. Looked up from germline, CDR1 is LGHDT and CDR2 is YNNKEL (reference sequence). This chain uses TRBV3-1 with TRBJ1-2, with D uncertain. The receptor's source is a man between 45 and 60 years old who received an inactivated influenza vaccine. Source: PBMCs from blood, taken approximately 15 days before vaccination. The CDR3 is CASRQDRRFYGYTF. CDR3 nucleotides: TGTGCCAGCAGGCAAGATCGCAGGTTCTATGGCTACACCTTC.